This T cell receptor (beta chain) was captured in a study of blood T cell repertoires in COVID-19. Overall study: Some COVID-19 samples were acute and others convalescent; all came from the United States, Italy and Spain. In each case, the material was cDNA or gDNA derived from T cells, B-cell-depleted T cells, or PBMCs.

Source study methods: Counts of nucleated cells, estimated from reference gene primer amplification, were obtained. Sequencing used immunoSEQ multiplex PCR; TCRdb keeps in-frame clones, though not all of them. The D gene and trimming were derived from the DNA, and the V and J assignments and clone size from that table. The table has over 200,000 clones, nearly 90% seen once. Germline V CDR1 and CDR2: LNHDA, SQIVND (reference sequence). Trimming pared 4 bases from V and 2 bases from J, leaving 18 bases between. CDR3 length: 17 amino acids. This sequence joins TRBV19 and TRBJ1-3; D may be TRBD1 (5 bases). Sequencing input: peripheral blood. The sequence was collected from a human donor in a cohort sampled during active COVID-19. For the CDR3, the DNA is TGTGCCAGTAGTACTTTCGGGCGGTGGGGGGCTGGAAACACCATATATTTT. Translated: CASSTFGRWGAGNTIYF.